A single sample is the source of the 28 T cell receptor beta chains below, sequenced in a study of T cell repertoires in cytomegalovirus infection. No antigen has been assigned to these receptors. TCRdb called the reads again in MiXCR, with one record for every CDR3 protein. The table includes 700,000 to 900,000 distinct CDR3 sequences, 25% to 30% detected once. Here the sequenced sample was cultured CD8+ T cells from PBMCs, taken from culture after CMV antigen stimulation. These receptors all stem from a human donor in good health (CMV status not recorded). Some clones in this sample may be carry-over from other donors' samples.

On this clonotype itself: Here the CDR3 omits its conserved ending phenylalanine or tryptophan, so a read error is the likely source. This chain's CDR3 is CSAPGLAGADTQYS. Written as DNA, the CDR3 is TGCAGTGCCCCGGGACTAGCGGGGGCGGATACGCAGTATTCT. The V gene is TRBV20-1, the J gene TRBJ2-3; 14 bases are a match to TRBD2. The CDR3 runs to 14 residues. Germline CDR1 and CDR2: DFQATT and SNEGSKA (reference sequence). V lost 6 bases, J lost 6 bases, and 5 bases stayed unmatched.

The chain joins TRBV5-4 to TRBJ2-5; TRBD2 matches 7 bases. Germline V gene data show CDR1 as SGHNT and CDR2 as YYREEE (reference sequence). After removal of 9 bases from V and 7 bases from J, the junction contained 9 bases not matched to a gene. CDR3 size: 12 residues. This CDR3 is CAISSGEGTQYF. CDR3 in DNA: TGTGCCATATCGAGCGGGGAGGGGACCCAGTACTTC.

J is TRBJ2-1 and V is TRBV12-3 or TRBV12-4; TRBD2 matches 8 bases. The CDR3 has 15 residues. V trimming: 4 bases; J trimming: 4 bases; junction bases outside the gene matches: 6. CDR3 loop: CASSSGLATYNEQFF. In nucleotides, the CDR3 is TGTGCCAGCAGTTCCGGACTAGCTACATACAATGAGCAGTTCTTC.

This clonotype was found a few times. V is TRBV27 and J is TRBJ1-1; possibly TRBD1 for D (5 bases). Trimming cost V 8 bases and J 5 bases, with 15 bases left between them. This CDR3 has 13 residues. Germline V gives CDR1 MNHEY, CDR2 SMNVEV (reference sequence). This CDR3 reads CASGTQWRTEAFF. The CDR3 region has the DNA TGTGCCAGCGGGACTCAGTGGAGGACTGAAGCTTTCTTT.

The CDR3 sequence: CASSYSGQVYGYTF. CDR3 nucleotide sequence: TGTGCCAGCAGTTACTCGGGTCAAGTCTATGGCTACACCTTC. The J gene is TRBJ1-2, the V gene TRBV6-5; D gene ambiguous. Trimming shortened V by 0 bases and J by 4 bases, and 9 bases separated the two germline ends. The CDR3 contains 14 residues. Germline values: CDR1 MNHEY, CDR2 SVGAGI.

This clonotype was observed a handful of times. The rearrangement joins TRBV27 to TRBJ2-7, with 10 bases identical to TRBD2. Losses at the gene ends were 8 bases for V and 1 base for J; bases not matched to a gene: 2. The CDR3 loop spans 13 amino acids. Germline CDR1 and CDR2: MNHEY and SMNVEV (reference sequence). The CDR3 region has the DNA TGTGCCAGCCATAGCGGGGGGTCCTACGAGCAGTACTTC. Translated: CASHSGGSYEQYF.

This clonotype was counted ten times or more. The genes are TRBV7-8 and TRBJ2-2; 11 bases line up with TRBD2. CDR3 length equals 20 residues. V shed 2 bases and J 2 bases; nucleotides not matched to a gene: 13. Germline-derived CDR1 and CDR2 are SGHVS and FQNEAQ. The CDR3 sequence is CASSLPGGLAGGNNTGELFF. The CDR3 DNA reads TGTGCCAGCAGCTTACCCGGGGGGCTAGCGGGGGGTAATAACACCGGGGAGCTGTTTTTT. Complete variable domain (other parts from reference TRBV7-8 and TRBJ2-2): GAGVSQSPRYKVAKRGQDVALRCDPISGHVSLFWYQQALGQGPEFLTYFQNEAQLDKSGLPSDRFFAERPEGSVSTLKIQRTQQEDSAVYLCASSLPGGLAGGNNTGELFFGEGSRLTVL.

This clonotype was counted ten times or more. V is TRBV7-6 and J is TRBJ2-7, with a possible D match to TRBD1 (5 bases). V was pared by 4 bases and J by 1 base, with 17 bases between. Germline V gives CDR1 SGHVS, CDR2 FNYEAQ. The CDR3 has 16 residues. DNA for the CDR3: TGTGCCAGCAGCTCTATTCAGGGCCCCGGGTCCTACGAGCAGTACGTC. This codes for CASSSIQGPGSYEQYV.

This clonotype was observed a few times. The V and J genes are TRBV6-1 and TRBJ1-1; no firm D call. The CDR3 sequence is 17 residues long. CDR1 and CDR2 from the germline V gene are MNHNS and SASEGT. V was clipped by 6 bases and J by 0 bases, with 20 bases between them. The CDR3: CASSARLGRLMNTEAFF. The CDR3 nucleotides are TGTGCCAGCAGCGCCCGCTTAGGGCGGCTAATGAACACTGAAGCTTTCTTT.

The chain couples TRBV28 to TRBJ1-2; no clear D. Germline CDR1 reads MDHEN; CDR2 reads SYDVKM. With 7 bases removed from V and 3 bases from J, the gap between germline ends came to 18 bases. The CDR3 has 15 residues. The CDR3 DNA is TGTGCCAGCAAAATTTACGGGCAGTCTCACTATGGCTACACCTTC. Translation: CASKIYGQSHYGYTF.

A few counts support this clonotype. The CDR3: CSARGNQNTGELFF. The DNA of the CDR3 is TGCAGTGCTAGAGGAAACCAGAACACCGGGGAGCTGTTTTTT. The chain couples TRBV20-1 to TRBJ2-2; no reliable D call. The germline V gene has CDR1 DFQATT and CDR2 SNEGSKA (reference sequence). The ends were cut back, 1 base at V and 1 base at J, with 7 bases in the middle. The CDR3 length is 14 residues.

The V call is TRBV12-3 or TRBV12-4, the J call TRBJ1-1; D is uncertain. V was cut by 3 bases and J by 1 base, with 15 bases left in between. CDR3 length: 16 residues. CDR3 amino acids: CASSFVLRSRNTEAFF. CDR3 nucleotides: TGTGCCAGCAGTTTTGTTTTGCGCAGCCGGAACACTGAAGCTTTCTTT.

This clonotype was picked up a small number of times. The gene calls are TRBV24-1 and TRBJ2-1, with D perhaps matching TRBD1 (6 bases). Germline V gene sequence: CDR1 KGHDR, CDR2 SFDVKD. The CDR3 runs 13 residues. Deletions cut 5 bases from V and 8 bases from J, with 12 bases between. CDR3 region: CATSVDSSHEQFF. The CDR3 DNA sequence: TGTGCCACCAGTGTGGACAGTAGTCATGAGCAGTTCTTC.

The rearrangement joins TRBV20-1 to TRBJ2-7, with D perhaps matching TRBD1 (5 bases). Between the trimmed V and J ends, which lost 0 bases and 0 bases, there was a span of 12 bases. The CDR3 spans 15 residues. The germline V gene has CDR1 DFQATT and CDR2 SNEGSKA (reference sequence). The CDR3 sequence: CSAREGRTLSYEQYV. The CDR3 nucleotides are TGCAGTGCTAGAGAGGGGCGCACCCTCTCCTACGAGCAGTACGTC.

This rearrangement joins TRBV19 to TRBJ2-3; weak D call: TRBD2 (6 bases). The CDR3 spans 11 residues. Trimming removed 7 bases at V and 8 bases at J, with 10 bases between. CDR1 and CDR2 (germline): LNHDA, SQIVND (reference sequence). For the CDR3, the DNA is TGTGCCAGTATAGTGGGGGGTACGCAGTATTTT. It translates to CASIVGGTQYF.

In this sample, this clonotype turned up many times. Here the CDR3 reads CASSFDPGTGELFF. The CDR3 DNA follows: TGTGCCAGCAGCTTTGATCCGGGCACCGGGGAGCTGTTTTTT. The gene calls are TRBV7-8 and TRBJ2-2; D ambiguous. Germline CDR1 and CDR2: SGHVS and FQNEAQ. This CDR3 comprises 14 residues. The V end was cut by 3 bases, the J end by 4 bases, with 9 bases between.

This clonotype was counted a few times. The V and J genes are TRBV7-9 and TRBJ2-3, with a possible D match to TRBD2 (6 bases). The V end lost 5 bases, the J end lost 3 bases, and 12 bases lay between the germline ends. This CDR3 spans 14 amino acids. Germline V lookup: CDR1 SEHNR, CDR2 FQNEAQ (reference sequence). The CDR3: CASSREGLTDTQYF. The CDR3 DNA is TGTGCCAGCAGCCGCGAAGGACTAACAGATACGCAGTATTTT. Full variable domain (missing parts from reference TRBV7-9 and TRBJ2-3): DTGVSQNPRHKITKRGQNVTFRCDPISEHNRLYWYRQTLGQGPEFLTYFQNEAQLEKSRLLSDRFSAERPKGSFSTLEIQRTEQGDSAMYLCASSREGLTDTQYFGPGTRLTVL.

This clonotype was seen at least ten times. The V and J genes are TRBV6-5 and TRBJ1-1; TRBD1 might be the D (6 bases). Germline CDR1 is MNHEY and CDR2 is SVGAGI. The length of the CDR3 is 12 residues. V was clipped by 5 bases and J by 6 bases, with 10 bases between them. The CDR3 spells CASSPDRAEAFF. In nucleotides, the CDR3 is TGTGCCAGCAGTCCGGACAGAGCTGAAGCTTTCTTT.

Only a few counts were recorded for this clonotype. CDR3 residues: CASSERSGQGNYNEQFF. The DNA for the CDR3 is TGTGCCAGCAGTGAACGGTCCGGACAGGGGAACTACAATGAGCAGTTCTTC. The genes are TRBV6-1 and TRBJ2-1, with 9 bases that match TRBD1. Germline CDR1 is MNHNS and CDR2 is SASEGT. This CDR3 is 17 amino acids long. Trimming removed 2 bases from V and 3 bases from J; junction bases left unmatched: 8.

Note on this clonotype: One end of the junction does not line up with germline, which may come from a read error. V is TRBV19 and J is TRBJ2-5; 7 positions agree with TRBD1. Germline CDR1 reads LNHDA; CDR2 reads SQIVND (reference sequence). CDR3 length: 13 residues. Written as DNA, the CDR3 is TGTGCCAGTAGTTTAGACAGGGTAGAGACCCAGTACTTC. Translation: CASSLDRVETQYF.

This clonotype was observed a handful of times. V and J are TRBV12-3 or TRBV12-4 and TRBJ2-5, with D possibly being TRBD2 (6 bases). V was clipped by 5 bases and J by 1 base, with 20 bases between them. This CDR3 region has 17 residues. The chain's CDR3 is CASSRARDSHTQETQYF. Here the CDR3 DNA reads TGTGCCAGCAGTAGGGCACGGGACTCTCACACCCAAGAGACCCAGTACTTC.

In this sample, this clonotype turned up a few times. The chain has TRBV5-1 and TRBJ2-1; 9 bases line up with TRBD2. Losses at the gene ends were 7 bases for V and 4 bases for J; bases not matched to a gene: 15. This CDR3 region has 17 residues. CDR1 is SGHRS, CDR2 YFSETQ, per germline. Written as DNA, the CDR3 is TGCGCCAGCGCATATTTCTACGGACTAGCGACTTACAATGAGCAGTTCTTC. As protein: CASAYFYGLATYNEQFF.

This clonotype was picked up a small number of times. This rearrangement joins TRBV7-6 to TRBJ2-7; 10 positions agree with TRBD1. V shed 4 bases, J shed 1 base, and the junction held 10 bases outside the gene matches. From germline, CDR1 is SGHVS and CDR2 FNYEAQ. The CDR3 runs to 17 residues. CDR3 in amino acids: CASSSKGDRGPSYEQYF. For the CDR3, the DNA is TGTGCCAGCAGCTCCAAAGGGGACAGGGGTCCGTCCTACGAGCAGTACTTC. The full variable domain, with the rest looked up from reference TRBV7-6 and TRBJ2-7, is GAGVSQSPRYKVTKRGQDVALRCDPISGHVSLYWYRQALGQGPEFLTYFNYEAQQDKSGLPNDRFSAERPEGSISTLTIQRTEQRDSAMYRCASSSKGDRGPSYEQYFGPGTRLTVT.

This clonotype came up a few times. The gene calls are TRBV12-3 or TRBV12-4 and TRBJ2-2; D possibly corresponds to TRBD1 (6 bases). CDR3 size: 15 residues. V lost 5 bases, J lost 6 bases, and 16 bases lay in between. The CDR3 region has the DNA TGTGCCAGCAGTGCTACAGGGAAACCTCCCGGGGAGCTGTTTTTT. It encodes CASSATGKPPGELFF.

This clonotype was observed many times. The V gene is TRBV12-3 or TRBV12-4, the J gene TRBJ2-5; tentative D call: TRBD1 (5 bases). The CDR3 is 13 amino acids. The V gene lost 6 bases and the J gene lost 0 bases, with 8 bases spanning the gap. CDR3 bases: TGTGCCAGCAGCCCAGGGAACCAAGAGACCCAGTACTTC. Encoded protein: CASSPGNQETQYF.

In its sample, this clonotype was seen many times. The junction departs from germline at one end; a sequencing error may be responsible. CDR3 in amino acids: CASSLGVLAGGDNEQFF. The CDR3 region has the DNA TGTGCCAGCAGCTTAGGAGTACTAGCGGGGGGGGACAATGAACAGTTCTTC. V gene TRBV7-2 combines with J gene TRBJ2-1, with TRBD2 identical over 13 bases. The CDR3 contains 17 residues. Germline CDR1 reads SGHTA; CDR2 reads FQGNSA.

The table lists this clonotype with a few counts. The chain carries TRBV6-1 and TRBJ1-2, with no clear D. Germline V lookup: CDR1 MNHNS, CDR2 SASEGT. The V end was cut by 3 bases, the J end by 4 bases, with 6 bases between. The CDR3 has 12 amino acids. Written as DNA, the CDR3 is TGTGCCAGCAGTGATTCGGCCTATGGCTACACCTTC. Protein: CASSDSAYGYTF.

Only one count was recorded for this clonotype. The chain employs TRBV27 and TRBJ1-6; perhaps TRBD1 as D (6 bases). Per the germline V gene, CDR1 is MNHEY and CDR2 is SMNVEV (reference sequence). This CDR3 region has 15 residues. The V end lost 7 bases, the J end lost 11 bases, and 21 bases lay between the germline ends. The CDR3 DNA follows: TGTGCCAGCACCGACCTAGGGGGGATCGCGACACCCCTCCACTTT. It codes for CASTDLGGIATPLHF.